Presented here are 14 T cell receptor beta chains from one specimen sequenced in a study of technical replicates of blood from a handful of donors. Repertoires were generated with immunoSEQ multiplex PCR, while TCRdb's copy carries only in-frame clones and drops some. Here the sample spans around 70,000 clones, just under 95% being singletons. Material for sequencing was T cells isolated from PBMCs. Every receptor here comes from a human donor in good health.

The chain uses TRBV2 and TRBJ2-5, with TRBD2 identical over 9 bases. The CDR3 extends over 17 amino acids. Germline V gene lookup returns CDR1 SNHLY and CDR2 FYNNEI. J was trimmed by 1 base and V by 6 bases; bases with no gene match: 12. CDR3 in DNA: TGTGCCAGCAGCGAAATCGGTGGCGGGAGGGTCCAAGAGACCCAGTACTTC. Protein sequence: CASSEIGGGRVQETQYF.

V usage is TRBV19 and J usage is TRBJ2-1; 9 bases map to TRBD2. V lost 4 bases, J lost 4 bases, and 5 bases stayed unmatched. The CDR3 sequence is 15 residues long. CDR1 and CDR2 from the germline V gene are LNHDA and SQIVND (reference sequence). The CDR3 DNA is TGTGCCAGTAGTACCGCGGGAGGGCCTTACAATGAGCAGTTCTTC. Its protein product is CASSTAGGPYNEQFF. Together with reference TRBV19 and TRBJ2-1, the CDR3 gives the full variable domain: DGGITQSPKYLFRKEGQNVTLSCEQNLNHDAMYWYRQDPGQGLRLIYYSQIVNDFQKGDIAEGYSVSREKKESFPLTVTSAQKNPTAFYLCASSTAGGPYNEQFFGPGTRLTVL.

This clone was seen once. The rearrangement joins TRBV5-6 to TRBJ1-2; 9 bases fit TRBD1. V lost 3 bases and J lost 5; bases outside the gene matches: 5. The CDR3 totals 14 residues. Germline CDR1 SGHDT, CDR2 YYEEEE. The CDR3 DNA reads as TGTGCCAGCAGCTCTCCCGGGACAGGGTATGGCTACACCTTC. Its protein is CASSSPGTGYGYTF.

The chain uses TRBV5-3 and TRBJ1-5; TRBD1 matches 8 bases. TRBV5-3 is filed as an ORF, its function uncertain. Trimming took 1 base from V and 7 from J; bases not matched to a gene: 4. The CDR3 runs 14 residues. CDR3 amino acids: CARSLNRGEQPQHF. CDR3 nucleotide sequence: TGTGCCAGAAGCTTGAACAGGGGGGAACAGCCCCAGCATTTT.

The count of this clone is one. This sequence joins TRBV13 and TRBJ2-7; a possible D gene is TRBD2 (5 bases). Germline assignment: CDR1 PRHDT and CDR2 FYEKMQ (reference sequence). This CDR3 is 15 amino acids long. Trimming pared 0 bases from V and 2 bases from J, leaving 11 bases between. The CDR3 sequence is CASSLGQTSAYEQYF. Here the CDR3 DNA reads TGTGCCAGCAGCTTAGGCCAAACTAGTGCCTACGAGCAGTACTTC.

V usage is TRBV7-6 and J usage is TRBJ1-3, with 7 nucleotides matching TRBD1. Trimming cost V 1 base and J 1 base; bases outside gene matches: 4. Germline CDR1 and CDR2: SGHVS and FNYEAQ. The CDR3 consists of 16 residues. CDR3 amino acids: CASSLDKGASGNTIYF. The CDR3 DNA reads TGTGCCAGCAGCTTAGATAAGGGGGCGTCTGGAAACACCATATATTTT.

The V call is TRBV7-9, the J call TRBJ1-2, with TRBD1 matching over 8 bases. Germline loops: CDR1 SEHNR, CDR2 FQNEAQ (reference sequence). The CDR3 has 13 residues. V was pared by 5 bases and J by 8 bases, with 7 bases of the junction left unmatched. The CDR3 reads CASSLGQGWGYTF. The CDR3 DNA is TGTGCCAGCAGCCTCGGACAGGGTTGGGGCTACACCTTC.

This chain connects TRBV27 to TRBJ2-7; 14 bases line up with TRBD2. J gave up 1 base and V 5 bases, and 4 bases lay outside the gene matches. The CDR3 runs 16 residues. The germline gives CDR1 MNHEY, CDR2 SMNVEV (reference sequence). In nucleotides, the CDR3 is TGTGCCAGCAGTACCCGGACTAGCGGGAGGTCCTACGAGCAGTACTTC. Protein sequence: CASSTRTSGRSYEQYF.

The chain employs TRBV5-1 and TRBJ1-4; D perhaps matches TRBD1 (6 bases). Germline V gene data show CDR1 as SGHRS and CDR2 as YFSETQ. V dropped 3 bases and J dropped 0 bases, with 12 bases sitting between them. The CDR3 contains 16 residues. The CDR3 reads CASSSGQTPTNEKLFF. Written as DNA, the CDR3 is TGCGCCAGCAGCTCAGGACAGACCCCAACTAATGAAAAACTGTTTTTT.

The chain couples TRBV14 to TRBJ2-2, with D perhaps TRBD2 (5 bases). The CDR3 contains 21 residues. Germline V gene data show CDR1 as SGHDN and CDR2 as FVKESK. Trimming shortened V by 2 bases and J by 4 bases, and 29 bases separated the two germline ends. CDR3: CASSQNYWKVREVNGTGELFF. CDR3 nucleotides: TGTGCCAGCAGCCAAAACTATTGGAAGGTTCGGGAAGTGAATGGCACCGGGGAGCTGTTTTTT.

The V gene is TRBV5-4, the J gene TRBJ1-4, with TRBD1 matching 11 bases. V shed 4 bases and J 7 bases; nucleotides not matched to a gene: 3. The germline V gene has CDR1 SGHNT and CDR2 YYREEE (reference sequence). This CDR3 spans 14 amino acids. This chain's CDR3 is CASSKDRGREKLFF. Here the CDR3 DNA reads TGTGCCAGCAGCAAGGACAGGGGGCGTGAAAAACTGTTTTTT.

As concerns this clone: An end of the junction differs from the germline gene, which may be a read error. The chain is built from TRBV7-7 and TRBJ2-7; the match to TRBD2 covers 10 bases. In germline, CDR1 is SSHAT, CDR2 FNYEAQ (reference sequence). CDR3 size: 15 residues. CDR3 region: CASSPGTSETSEQYF. In nucleotides, the CDR3 is TGTGCTAGCAGCCCTGGGACTAGCGAGACCTCCGAGCAGTACTTC.

The chain recombines TRBV7-2 with TRBJ1-4; unclear D gene. Germline lookup yields CDR1 SGHTA and CDR2 FQGNSA. Trimming took off 1 base at V and 5 bases at J, with 8 bases between the two ends. This CDR3 has 14 amino acids. CDR3: CASSLGRSNEKLFF. Here the CDR3 DNA reads TGTGCCAGCAGCTTAGGCCGGTCGAATGAAAAACTGTTTTTT.

This chain links TRBV7-2 with TRBJ2-1, with D hard to call. V lost 0 bases to trimming and J lost 8 bases, with 5 bases between them. This CDR3 region has 12 residues. Germline V gene sequence: CDR1 SGHTA, CDR2 FQGNSA. DNA of the CDR3: TGTGCCAGCAGCTTAGCAGTAGATGAGCAGTTCTTC. It specifies CASSLAVDEQFF.